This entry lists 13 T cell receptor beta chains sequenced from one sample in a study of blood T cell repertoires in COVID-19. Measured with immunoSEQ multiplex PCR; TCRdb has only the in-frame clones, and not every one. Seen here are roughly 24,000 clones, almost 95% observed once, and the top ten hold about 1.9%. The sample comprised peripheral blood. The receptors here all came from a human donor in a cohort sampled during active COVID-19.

Here the CDR3 DNA reads TGTGCCAGCAGAGGACAGGGGACGGCTGAAGCTTTCTTT. Its protein is CASRGQGTAEAFF. This chain uses TRBV6-4 with TRBJ1-1; 9 bases fit TRBD1. V was clipped by 6 bases and J by 6 bases; unmatched bases: 5. The CDR3 spans 13 residues. From germline, CDR1 is MRHNA and CDR2 SNTAGT.

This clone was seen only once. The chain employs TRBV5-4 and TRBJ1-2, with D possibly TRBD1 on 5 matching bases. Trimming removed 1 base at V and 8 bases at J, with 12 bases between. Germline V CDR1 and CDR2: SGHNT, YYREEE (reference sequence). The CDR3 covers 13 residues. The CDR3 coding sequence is TGTGCCAGCAGCTTGAAACAGGCTATAGGCTACACCTTC. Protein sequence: CASSLKQAIGYTF. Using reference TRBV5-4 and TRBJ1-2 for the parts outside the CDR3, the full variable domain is ETGVTQSPTHLIKTRGQQVTLRCSSQSGHNTVSWYQQALGQGPQFIFQYYREEENGRGNFPPRFSGLQFPNYSSELNVNALELDDSALYLCASSLKQAIGYTFGSGTRLTVV.

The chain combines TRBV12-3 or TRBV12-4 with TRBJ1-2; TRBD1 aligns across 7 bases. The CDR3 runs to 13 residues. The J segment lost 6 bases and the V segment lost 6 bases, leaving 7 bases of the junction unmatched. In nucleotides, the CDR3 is TGTGCCAGCAGCAAAACAGGGGTAGATGGCTACACCTTC. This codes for CASSKTGVDGYTF.

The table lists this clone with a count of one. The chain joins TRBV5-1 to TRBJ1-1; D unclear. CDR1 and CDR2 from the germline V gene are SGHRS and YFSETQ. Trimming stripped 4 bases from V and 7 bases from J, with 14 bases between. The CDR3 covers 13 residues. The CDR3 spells CASSPGRDLEAFF. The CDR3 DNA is TGCGCCAGCAGCCCCGGACGGGATCTTGAAGCTTTCTTT.

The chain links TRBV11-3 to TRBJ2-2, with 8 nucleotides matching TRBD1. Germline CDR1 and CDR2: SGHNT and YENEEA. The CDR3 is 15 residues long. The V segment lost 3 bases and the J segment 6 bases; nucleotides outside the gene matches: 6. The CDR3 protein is CASSLTGAVSGELFF. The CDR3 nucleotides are TGTGCCAGCAGCTTGACAGGGGCGGTTTCCGGGGAGCTGTTTTTT.

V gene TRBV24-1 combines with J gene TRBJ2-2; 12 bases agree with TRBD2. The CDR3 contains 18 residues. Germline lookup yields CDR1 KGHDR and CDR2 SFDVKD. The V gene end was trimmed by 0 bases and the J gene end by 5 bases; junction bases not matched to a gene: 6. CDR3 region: CATSDLSSGRAGTGELFF. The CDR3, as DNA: TGTGCCACCAGTGATTTGTCTAGCGGGAGGGCGGGGACCGGGGAGCTGTTTTTT.

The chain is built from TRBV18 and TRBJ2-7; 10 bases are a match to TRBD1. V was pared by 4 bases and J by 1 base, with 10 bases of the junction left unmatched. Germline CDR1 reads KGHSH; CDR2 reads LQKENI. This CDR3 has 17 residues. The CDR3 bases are TGTGCCAGCTCACTACACGCACCGGGACAGGGGTCCTACGAGCAGTACTTC. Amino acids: CASSLHAPGQGSYEQYF. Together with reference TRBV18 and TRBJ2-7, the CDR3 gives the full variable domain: NAGVMQNPRHLVRRRGQEARLRCSPMKGHSHVYWYRQLPEEGLKFMVYLQKENIIDESGMPKERFSAEFPKEGPSILRIQQVVRGDSAAYFCASSLHAPGQGSYEQYFGPGTRLTVT.

CDR3 DNA sequence: TGTGCCAGCAGATCCGACGGAGGGGCTTTCTTT. Translation gives CASRSDGGAFF. This chain connects TRBV28 to TRBJ1-1, with no clear D. V lost 6 bases to trimming and J lost 11 bases, with 13 bases between them. CDR1 is MDHEN, CDR2 SYDVKM, per germline. The CDR3 spans 11 residues.

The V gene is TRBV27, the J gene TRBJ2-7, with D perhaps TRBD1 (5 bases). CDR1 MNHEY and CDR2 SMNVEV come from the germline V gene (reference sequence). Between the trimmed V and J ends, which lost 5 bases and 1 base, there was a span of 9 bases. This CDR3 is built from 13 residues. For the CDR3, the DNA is TGTGCCAGCAGTCAAGGGGCGTCCTACGAGCAGTACTTC. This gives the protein CASSQGASYEQYF.

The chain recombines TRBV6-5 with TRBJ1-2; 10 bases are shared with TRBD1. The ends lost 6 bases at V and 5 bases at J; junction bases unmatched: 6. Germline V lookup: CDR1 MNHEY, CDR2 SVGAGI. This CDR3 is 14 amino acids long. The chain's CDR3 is CASSPDRGRYGYTF. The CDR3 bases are TGTGCCAGCAGCCCGGACAGGGGGAGGTATGGCTACACCTTC.

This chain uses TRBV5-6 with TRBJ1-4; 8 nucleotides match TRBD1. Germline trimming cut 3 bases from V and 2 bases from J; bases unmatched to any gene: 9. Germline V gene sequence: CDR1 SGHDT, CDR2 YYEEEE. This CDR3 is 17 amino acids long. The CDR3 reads CASSSYRGARTNEKLFF. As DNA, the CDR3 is TGTGCCAGCAGCTCCTACAGGGGGGCCCGCACTAATGAAAAACTGTTTTTT.

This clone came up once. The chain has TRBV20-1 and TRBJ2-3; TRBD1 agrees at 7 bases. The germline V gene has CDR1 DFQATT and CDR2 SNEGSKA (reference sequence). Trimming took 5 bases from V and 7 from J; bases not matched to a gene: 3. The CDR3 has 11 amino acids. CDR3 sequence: CSAPQGYTQYF. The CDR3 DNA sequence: TGCAGTGCTCCACAGGGGTATACGCAGTATTTT.

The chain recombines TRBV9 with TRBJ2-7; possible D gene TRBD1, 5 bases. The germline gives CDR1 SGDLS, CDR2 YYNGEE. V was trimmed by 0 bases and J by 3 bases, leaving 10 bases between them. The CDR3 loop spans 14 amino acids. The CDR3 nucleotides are TGTGCCAGCAGCGTAGGACAGTGGGACTACGAGCAGTACTTC. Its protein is CASSVGQWDYEQYF.